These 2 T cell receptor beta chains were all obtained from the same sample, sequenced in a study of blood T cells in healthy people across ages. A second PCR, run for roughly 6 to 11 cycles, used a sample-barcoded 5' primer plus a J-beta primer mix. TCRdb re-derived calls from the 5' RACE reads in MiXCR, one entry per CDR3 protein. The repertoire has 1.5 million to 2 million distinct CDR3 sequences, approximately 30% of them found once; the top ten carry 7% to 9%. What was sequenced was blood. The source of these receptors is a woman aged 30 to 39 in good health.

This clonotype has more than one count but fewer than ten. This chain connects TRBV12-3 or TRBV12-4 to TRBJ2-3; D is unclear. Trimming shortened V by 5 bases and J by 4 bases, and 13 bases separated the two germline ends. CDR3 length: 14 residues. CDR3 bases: TGTGCCAGCAGTCCCGCCGACCCGCCAGATACGCAGTATTTT. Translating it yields CASSPADPPDTQYF.

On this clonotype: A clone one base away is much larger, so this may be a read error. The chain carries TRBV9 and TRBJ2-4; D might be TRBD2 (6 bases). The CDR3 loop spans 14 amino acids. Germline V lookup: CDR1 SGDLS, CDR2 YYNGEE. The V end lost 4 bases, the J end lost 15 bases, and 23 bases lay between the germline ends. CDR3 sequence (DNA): TGTGCCAGCAGCCCGGAGGGGTTTCTACGAGAGCTGTACTTC. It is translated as CASSPEGFLRELYF. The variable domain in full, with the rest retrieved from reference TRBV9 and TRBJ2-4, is DSGVTQTPKHLITATGQRVTLRCSPRSGDLSVYWYQQSLDQGLQFLIQYYNGEERAKGNILERFSAQQFPDLHSELNLSSLELGDSALYFCASSPEGFLRELYFGAGTRLSVL.